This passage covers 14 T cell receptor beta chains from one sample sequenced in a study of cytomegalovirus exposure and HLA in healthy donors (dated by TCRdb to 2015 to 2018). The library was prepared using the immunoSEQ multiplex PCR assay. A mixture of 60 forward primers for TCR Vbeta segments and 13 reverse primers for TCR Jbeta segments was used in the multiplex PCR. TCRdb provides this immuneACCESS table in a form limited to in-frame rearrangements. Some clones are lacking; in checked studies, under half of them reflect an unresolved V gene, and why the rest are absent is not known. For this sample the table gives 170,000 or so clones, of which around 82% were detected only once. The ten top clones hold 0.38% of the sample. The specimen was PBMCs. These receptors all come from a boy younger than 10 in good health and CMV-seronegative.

CDR3 protein: CASSPMNEQFF. CDR3 coding DNA: TGTGCCAGCAGCCCTATGAATGAGCAGTTCTTC. This chain links TRBV7-9 with TRBJ2-1; no clear D gene. The V end lost 5 bases, the J end lost 7 bases, and 6 bases lay between the germline ends. Germline loops: CDR1 SEHNR, CDR2 FQNEAQ (reference sequence). This CDR3 is 11 amino acids long.

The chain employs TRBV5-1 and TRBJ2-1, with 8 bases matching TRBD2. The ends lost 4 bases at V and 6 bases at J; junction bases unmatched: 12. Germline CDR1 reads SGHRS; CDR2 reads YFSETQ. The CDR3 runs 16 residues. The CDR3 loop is CASSILAGRGGNEQFF. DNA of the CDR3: TGCGCCAGCAGCATATTAGCGGGAAGGGGTGGCAATGAGCAGTTCTTC. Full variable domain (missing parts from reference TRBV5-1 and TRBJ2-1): KAGVTQTPRYLIKTRGQQVTLSCSPISGHRSVSWYQQTPGQGLQFLFEYFSETQRNKGNFPGRFSGRQFSNSRSEMNVSTLELGDSALYLCASSILAGRGGNEQFFGPGTRLTVL.

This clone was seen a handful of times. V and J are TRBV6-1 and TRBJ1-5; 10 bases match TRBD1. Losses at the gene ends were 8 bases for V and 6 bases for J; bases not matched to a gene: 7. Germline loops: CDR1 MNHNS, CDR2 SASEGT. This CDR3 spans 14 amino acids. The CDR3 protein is CASWDRGVSQPQHF. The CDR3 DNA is TGTGCCAGCTGGGACAGGGGAGTATCTCAGCCCCAGCATTTT.

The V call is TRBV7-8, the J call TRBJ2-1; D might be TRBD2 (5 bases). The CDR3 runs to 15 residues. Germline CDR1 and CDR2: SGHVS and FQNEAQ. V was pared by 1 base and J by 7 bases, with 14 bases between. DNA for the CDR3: TGTGCCAGCAGCTTAGGTCCTAGCCATCGGAATGAGCAGTTCTTC. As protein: CASSLGPSHRNEQFF.

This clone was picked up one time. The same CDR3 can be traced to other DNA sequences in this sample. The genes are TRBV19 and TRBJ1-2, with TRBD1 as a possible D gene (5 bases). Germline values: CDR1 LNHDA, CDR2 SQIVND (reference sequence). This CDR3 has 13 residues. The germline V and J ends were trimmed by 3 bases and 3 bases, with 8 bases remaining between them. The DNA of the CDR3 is TGTGCCAGTAGTATCGACAGATACTATGGCTACACCTTC. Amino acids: CASSIDRYYGYTF.

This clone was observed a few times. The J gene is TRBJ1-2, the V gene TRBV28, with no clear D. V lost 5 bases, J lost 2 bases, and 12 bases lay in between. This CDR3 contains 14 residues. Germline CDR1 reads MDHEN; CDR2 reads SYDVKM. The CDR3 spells CASSTTLPNYGYTF. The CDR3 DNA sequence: TGTGCCAGCAGTACTACCCTTCCGAACTATGGCTACACCTTC.

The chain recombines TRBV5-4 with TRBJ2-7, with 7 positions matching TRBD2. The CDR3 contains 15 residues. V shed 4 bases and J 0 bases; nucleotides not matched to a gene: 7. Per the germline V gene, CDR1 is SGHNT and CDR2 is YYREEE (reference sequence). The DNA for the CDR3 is TGTGCCAGCAGCCATAACGGCGGGAGCTCCTACGAGCAGTACTTC. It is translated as CASSHNGGSSYEQYF.

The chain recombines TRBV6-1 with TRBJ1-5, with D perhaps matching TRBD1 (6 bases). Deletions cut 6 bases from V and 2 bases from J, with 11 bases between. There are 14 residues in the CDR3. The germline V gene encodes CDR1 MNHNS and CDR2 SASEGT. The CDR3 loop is CASRAGGGNQPQHF. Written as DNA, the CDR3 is TGTGCCAGCAGAGCGGGGGGCGGCAATCAGCCCCAGCATTTT.

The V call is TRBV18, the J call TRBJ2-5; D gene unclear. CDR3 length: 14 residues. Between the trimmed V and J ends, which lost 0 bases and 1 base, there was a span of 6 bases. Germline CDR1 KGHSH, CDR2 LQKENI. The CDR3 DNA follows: TGTGCCAGCTCACCACCGTCGGTCCAAGAGACCCAGTACTTC. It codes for CASSPPSVQETQYF. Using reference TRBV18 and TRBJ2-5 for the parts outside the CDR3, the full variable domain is NAGVMQNPRHLVRRRGQEARLRCSPMKGHSHVYWYRQLPEEGLKFMVYLQKENIIDESGMPKERFSAEFPKEGPSILRIQQVVRGDSAAYFCASSPPSVQETQYFGPGTRLLVL.

The CDR3 reads CASSLTRGRETGELFF. The CDR3 nucleotides read TGTGCCAGCAGCTTAACGCGGGGAAGGGAAACCGGGGAGCTGTTTTTT. This chain connects TRBV7-9 to TRBJ2-2; perhaps TRBD2 as D (6 bases). CDR3 length: 16 residues. Trimming cost V 2 bases and J 5 bases, with 15 bases left between them. CDR1 is SEHNR and CDR2 is FQNEAQ in the germline V gene (reference sequence).

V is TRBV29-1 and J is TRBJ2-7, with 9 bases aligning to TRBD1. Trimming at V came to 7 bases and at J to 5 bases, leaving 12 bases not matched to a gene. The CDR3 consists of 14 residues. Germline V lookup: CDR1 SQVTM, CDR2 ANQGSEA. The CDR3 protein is CSALRDRDIHEQYF. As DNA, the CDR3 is TGCAGCGCGCTACGGGACAGGGATATACACGAGCAGTACTTC.

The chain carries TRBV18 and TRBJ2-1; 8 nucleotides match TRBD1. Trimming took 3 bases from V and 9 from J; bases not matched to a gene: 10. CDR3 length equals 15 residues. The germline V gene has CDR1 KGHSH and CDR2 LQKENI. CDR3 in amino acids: CASSPDRDVLGEQFF. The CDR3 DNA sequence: TGTGCCAGCTCACCGGACAGGGATGTACTAGGTGAGCAGTTCTTC.

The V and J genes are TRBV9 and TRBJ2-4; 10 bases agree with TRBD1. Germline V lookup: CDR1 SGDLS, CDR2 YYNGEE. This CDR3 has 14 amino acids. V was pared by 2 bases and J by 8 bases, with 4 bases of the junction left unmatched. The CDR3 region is CASSVTGGAHIQYF. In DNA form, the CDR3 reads TGTGCCAGCAGCGTGACAGGGGGCGCTCACATTCAGTACTTC.

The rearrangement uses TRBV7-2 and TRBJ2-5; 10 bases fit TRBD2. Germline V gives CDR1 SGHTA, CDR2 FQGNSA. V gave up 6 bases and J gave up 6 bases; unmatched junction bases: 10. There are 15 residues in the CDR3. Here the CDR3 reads CASSSGTSEGKTQYF. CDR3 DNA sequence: TGTGCCAGCAGTTCCGGGACTAGCGAAGGGAAGACCCAGTACTTC.